This T cell receptor (beta chain) was profiled in a study of T cell repertoires in cytomegalovirus infection. This clonotype was seen many times. CDR1 is SGHTA and CDR2 is FQGNSA in the germline V gene. V was trimmed by 5 bases and J by 4 bases, leaving 5 bases between them. This CDR3 comprises 11 residues. Each CDR3 protein gets one entry after TCRdb re-called the reads with MiXCR. This sample carries 300,000 to 450,000 distinct CDR3 sequences, about a sixth of them seen once, and the ten largest clones take under 9%. This chain links TRBV7-2 with TRBJ2-5; D remains ambiguous. This TCR derives from a human donor in good health (CMV status not recorded). Some clones in this sample may be carry-over from other donors' samples. The sequencing sample was made of PBMCs. The DNA of the CDR3 is TGTGCCAGCAGCCCTACAGAGACCCAGTACTTC. It translates to CASSPTETQYF.